A single sample gave rise to the 16 T cell receptor beta chains below, sequenced in a study of T cells in Graves' hyperthyroidism and ophthalmopathy. RNA transcripts served as the template for amplifying TCR beta CDR3 regions. Carried out on the TCR CDR3, a first-round RT-PCR used the HTBI primer set. TCRdb processed the multiplex PCR reads anew with MiXCR; each CDR3 protein has one entry. This sample carries 700,000 to 950,000 distinct CDR3 sequences, around 40% of them seen once, and the ten largest clones take roughly 31%. Material for sequencing was blood. The receptor set was obtained from a woman aged 40 to 50 with Graves' hyperthyroidism.

This clonotype was recorded a few times. The chain links TRBV7-9 to TRBJ1-3; D gene uncertain. Trimming left V 5 bases short and J 3 bases short, with 11 bases between. CDR1 is SEHNR, CDR2 FQNEAQ, per germline (reference sequence). The CDR3 spans 14 residues. The DNA for the CDR3 is TGTGCCAGCAGCCTTTCTAGCCTTGGAAACACCATATATTTT. This sequence encodes CASSLSSLGNTIYF.

The V gene is TRBV7-8, the J gene TRBJ2-7; D tentatively reads TRBD1 or TRBD2 (5 bases each). Near its end, the DNA agrees better with TRBJ2-1, so the J call may be wrong. Germline V gene data show CDR1 as SGHVS and CDR2 as FQNEAQ. There are 15 residues in the CDR3. CDR3 in DNA: TGTGCCAGCATCCCGGGGACGTATCTATACAATGAGCAGTTCTTC. It translates to CASIPGTYLYNEQFF.

This clonotype was seen a handful of times. The gene calls are TRBV20-1 and TRBJ1-6; D not certain. CDR3 length equals 15 residues. Germline V gene lookup returns CDR1 DFQATT and CDR2 SNEGSKA (reference sequence). Trimming pared 0 bases from V and 7 bases from J, leaving 13 bases between. The CDR3 DNA sequence: TGCAGTGCTAGAGATGTTCACTGGGAAAATTCACCCCTCCACTTT. Protein product: CSARDVHWENSPLHF.

This clonotype was detected a few times. V usage is TRBV13 and J usage is TRBJ1-1, with D maybe TRBD1 (6 bases). This CDR3 is 20 amino acids long. Trimming took 6 bases from V and 3 from J, leaving 32 bases between them. Germline lookup yields CDR1 PRHDT and CDR2 FYEKMQ (reference sequence). This chain's CDR3 is CASSYSERPQQGYVDTEAFF. CDR3 in DNA: TGTGCCAGCAGTTACTCCGAAAGGCCCCAACAGGGTTATGTCGACACTGAAGCTTTCTTT. Supplemented by reference TRBV13 and TRBJ1-1, the full variable domain reads AAGVIQSPRHLIKEKRETATLKCYPIPRHDTVYWYQQGPGQDPQFLISFYEKMQSDKGSIPDRFSAQQFSDYHSELNMSSLELGDSALYFCASSYSERPQQGYVDTEAFFGQGTRLTVV.

V is TRBV24-1 and J is TRBJ2-6, with TRBD2 identical over 11 bases. The CDR3 loop spans 19 amino acids. The germline CDR1 and CDR2 sequences are KGHDR and SFDVKD. V was pared by 10 bases and J by 3 bases, with 16 bases of the junction left unmatched. The CDR3 coding sequence is TGTGCCACAGGCGAATTAGCGGGAGGGCCCAGTGATGGGGCCAACGTCCTGACTTTC. Its translation: CATGELAGGPSDGANVLTF.

This clonotype appeared many times. This sequence joins TRBV2 and TRBJ1-1; unclear D gene. V lost 2 bases, J lost 6 bases, and 10 bases lay in between. The CDR3 loop spans 13 amino acids. From germline, CDR1 is SNHLY and CDR2 FYNNEI. Here the CDR3 reads CASSEREMAEAFF. CDR3 nucleotide sequence: TGTGCCAGCAGTGAAAGGGAAATGGCTGAAGCTTTCTTT.

This clonotype was seen at least ten times. CDR3 protein: CASQEGTANTGELFF. For the CDR3, the DNA is TGCGCCAGCCAGGAAGGGACGGCGAACACCGGGGAGCTGTTTTTT. This sequence joins TRBV5-1 and TRBJ2-2; D is possibly TRBD1 or TRBD2 (5 bases each). Per germline, CDR1 SGHRS and CDR2 YFSETQ. The CDR3 has 15 amino acids. V lost 7 bases to trimming and J lost 0 bases, with 13 bases between them.

J is TRBJ2-7 and V is TRBV7-2, with D perhaps being TRBD1 or TRBD2 (5 bases each). CDR3 length: 18 residues. V was clipped by 1 base and J by 4 bases, with 23 bases between them. Germline CDR1 SGHTA, CDR2 FQGNSA. The CDR3 reads CASSLVSFLGQGEYEQYF. The CDR3 nucleotides are TGTGCCAGCAGCTTAGTATCGTTCTTGGGGCAGGGAGAATACGAGCAGTACTTC.

This clonotype was observed at least ten times. The gene calls are TRBV13 and TRBJ1-5, with D perhaps TRBD1 (6 bases). This CDR3 has 15 residues. Trimming took off 0 bases at V and 7 bases at J, with 13 bases between the two ends. From germline, CDR1 is PRHDT and CDR2 FYEKMQ (reference sequence). DNA for the CDR3: TGTGCCAGCAGCTTAGGTCAGGGGACCGGGCAGCCCCAGCATTTT. Encoded protein: CASSLGQGTGQPQHF.

The V gene is TRBV7-9, the J gene TRBJ2-7, with 8 bases matching TRBD1. This CDR3 comprises 14 residues. V gave up 5 bases and J gave up 5 bases; unmatched junction bases: 8. CDR1 is SEHNR, CDR2 FQNEAQ, per germline (reference sequence). CDR3: CASSPRDRRHEQYF. CDR3 DNA sequence: TGTGCCAGCAGCCCCCGGGACAGGCGGCACGAGCAGTACTTC.

The V and J genes are TRBV10-3 and TRBJ1-1; D call uncertain. The germline V gene encodes CDR1 ENHRY and CDR2 SYGVKD. CDR3 length: 13 residues. Trimming removed 5 bases at V and 0 bases at J, with 7 bases between. CDR3: CAISSSLNTEAFF. CDR3 in DNA: TGTGCCATCAGTTCGTCATTGAACACTGAAGCTTTCTTT.

This clonotype was counted at least ten times. The rearrangement joins TRBV9 to TRBJ1-2; a possible D gene is TRBD1 (5 bases). This CDR3 is built from 13 residues. V lost 4 bases to trimming and J lost 6 bases, with 13 bases between them. Germline V lookup: CDR1 SGDLS, CDR2 YYNGEE. CDR3: CASSTTGGDGYTF. In DNA, the CDR3 is TGTGCCAGCAGCACTACGGGGGGGGATGGCTACACCTTC.

The chain couples TRBV5-5 to TRBJ1-1; D unresolved. There are 17 residues in the CDR3. Germline CDR1 reads SGHKS; CDR2 reads YYEKEE (reference sequence). V was pared by 5 bases and J by 2 bases, with 22 bases between. Written as DNA, the CDR3 is TGTGCCAGCAGACTCCCTCCTACGGGGAGGCCTAACACTGAAGCTTTCTTT. It codes for CASRLPPTGRPNTEAFF.

At least ten counts were recorded for this clonotype. CDR3 sequence (DNA): TGTGCCAGCAGCCAGCTCCGGGGCACCGGGGAGCTGTTTTTT. It specifies CASSQLRGTGELFF. This chain uses TRBV7-2 with TRBJ2-2; tentatively, D is TRBD2 (5 bases). Looked up from germline, CDR1 is SGHTA and CDR2 is FQGNSA. CDR3 size: 14 residues. V was pared by 5 bases and J by 4 bases, with 11 bases between.

In its sample, this clonotype was seen a few times. The chain employs TRBV7-2 and TRBJ1-4; TRBD1 is a possible D gene (5 bases). Between the trimmed V and J ends, which lost 5 bases and 8 bases, there was a span of 27 bases. This CDR3 has 18 amino acids. Germline V gene lookup returns CDR1 SGHTA and CDR2 FQGNSA. The CDR3 nucleotides are TGTGCCAGCAGCGGCGAAGGGCCGAACCAAGCCTGGGGGGAAAAACTGTTTTTT. This encodes CASSGEGPNQAWGEKLFF.

The V and J genes are TRBV5-1 and TRBJ1-2; possibly TRBD1 for D (6 bases). V lost 4 bases and J lost 8, with 12 bases in between. Per germline, CDR1 SGHRS and CDR2 YFSETQ. This CDR3 has 12 residues. This CDR3 reads CASSPQGIGYTF. The CDR3 region has the DNA TGCGCCAGCAGCCCCCAGGGGATCGGCTACACCTTC.